One T cell receptor beta chain is described in this entry. The antigen remains unidentified. The sample belongs to a study of T cell responses to AZD1222 COVID-19 vaccine. Germline V gene sequence: CDR1 SGDLS, CDR2 YYNGEE. The CDR3 length is 13 residues. V was shortened by 0 bases and J by 2 bases, with 5 bases between the two germline ends. The repertoire was sequenced with immunoSEQ multiplex PCR; TCRdb's copy has only in-frame clones and lacks some. There are around 100,000 clones in the sample; about 90% occur only once, and roughly 22% lies in the top ten. Findings and limits, study-wide: Breadth and depth of Spike-specific TCRs rose after two AZD1222 doses. Spike was spanned by vaccine-associated CD4 TCRs, which were dominant at 160-218 and 743-854.

This specimen was peripheral blood, taken on day 0 of AZD1222 vaccination. The sequence came from an adult in good health. This chain connects TRBV9 to TRBJ1-2; weak D call: TRBD1 (5 bases). The CDR3 reads CASSVGGNYGYTF. In DNA, the CDR3 is TGTGCCAGCAGCGTAGGGGGGAACTATGGCTACACCTTC.